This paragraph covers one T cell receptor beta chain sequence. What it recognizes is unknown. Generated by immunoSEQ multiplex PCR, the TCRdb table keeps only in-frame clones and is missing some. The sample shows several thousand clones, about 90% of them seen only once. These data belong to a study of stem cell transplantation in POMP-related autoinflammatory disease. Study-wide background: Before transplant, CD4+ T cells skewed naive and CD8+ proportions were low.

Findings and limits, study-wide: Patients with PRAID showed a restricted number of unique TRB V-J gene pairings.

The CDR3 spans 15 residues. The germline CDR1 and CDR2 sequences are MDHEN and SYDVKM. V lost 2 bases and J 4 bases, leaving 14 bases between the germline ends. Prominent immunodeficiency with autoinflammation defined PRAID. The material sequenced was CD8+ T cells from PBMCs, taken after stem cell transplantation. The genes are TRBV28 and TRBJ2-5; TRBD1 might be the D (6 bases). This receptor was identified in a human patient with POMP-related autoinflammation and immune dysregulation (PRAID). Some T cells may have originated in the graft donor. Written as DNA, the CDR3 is TGTGCCAGCAGTTTAATAGTTGGGACACTAGAGACCCAGTACTTC. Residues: CASSLIVGTLETQYF.